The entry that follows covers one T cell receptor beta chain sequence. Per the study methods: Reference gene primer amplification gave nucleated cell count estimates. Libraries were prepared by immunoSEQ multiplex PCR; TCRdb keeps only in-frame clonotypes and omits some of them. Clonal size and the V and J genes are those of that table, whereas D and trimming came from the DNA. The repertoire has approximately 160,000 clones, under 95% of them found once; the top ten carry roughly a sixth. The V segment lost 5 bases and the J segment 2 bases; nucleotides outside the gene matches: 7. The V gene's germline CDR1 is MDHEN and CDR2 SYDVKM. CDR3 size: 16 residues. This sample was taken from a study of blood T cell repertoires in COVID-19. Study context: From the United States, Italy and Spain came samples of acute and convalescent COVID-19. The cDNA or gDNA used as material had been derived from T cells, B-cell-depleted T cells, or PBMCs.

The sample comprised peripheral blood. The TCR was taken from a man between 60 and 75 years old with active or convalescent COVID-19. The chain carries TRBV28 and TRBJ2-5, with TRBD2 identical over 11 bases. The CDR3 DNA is TGTGCCAGCAGTCAGAGGACTAGCGGGCGGCAAGAGACCCAGTACTTC. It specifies CASSQRTSGRQETQYF.